This T cell receptor (beta chain) is drawn from a study of OX40 agonist ivuxolimab in advanced cancers. V was clipped by 3 bases and J by 0 bases, with 7 bases between them. The germline CDR1 and CDR2 sequences are SGHDT and YYEEEE. CDR3 length equals 14 residues. Method: immunoSEQ multiplex PCR; TCRdb's copy keeps in-frame clones and lacks some. The profile shows over 15,000 clones, 76% of them singletons. The receptor was isolated from an adult with an advanced solid tumor such as melanoma, head and neck, liver or kidney cancer. V and J are TRBV5-6 and TRBJ1-5; D gene ambiguous. The specimen comprised CD4+ or CD8+ T cells sorted from blood, sampled in a trial of the OX40 agonist ivuxolimab. The CDR3: CASSYRYSNQPQHF. CDR3 DNA sequence: TGTGCCAGCAGCTATAGATATAGCAATCAGCCCCAGCATTTT.